This TCR beta chain derives from a study of tumor and adjacent non-tumor tissue in lung cancer. Background on the study: The patients, around 11 men and a handful of women, were roughly 31 to 85 with stage I to III disease. Study results and limitations: TCR diversity was significantly greater in tumor than normal lung tissue. Patients with more diverse tumor TCRs had worse survival.

The library came from three nested PCR rounds adapted from ARM-PCR protocols. TCRdb re-called the multiplex PCR reads with MiXCR, one entry per CDR3 protein. The sample has under 150,000 distinct CDR3 sequences, approximately 64% seen once. V trimming: 0 bases; J trimming: 11 bases; junction bases outside the gene matches: 17. Germline loops: CDR1 DFQATT, CDR2 SNEGSKA (reference sequence). CDR3 length: 16 residues. RNA was extracted from bulk tissue without any cell sorting. Newly diagnosed lung cancer patients had thoracic surgery in China, August–late 2014, without prior chemotherapy. About this clonotype itself: Its target is not known.

The specimen was lung tumor tissue. The origin of this receptor is a man aged 60 to 69 with small cell lung cancer. The gene calls are TRBV20-1 and TRBJ1-1, with 8 bases that match TRBD1. CDR3 sequence reads: CSARDSGLGAGGAAFF. The CDR3 region has the DNA TGCAGTGCTAGAGATTCGGGCCTGGGGGCAGGGGGCGCGGCTTTCTTT.